These 20 T cell receptor beta chains were all obtained from the same sample, sequenced in a study of siplizumab effects on memory and regulatory T cells. The assay was immunoSEQ multiplex PCR, and TCRdb's table has in-frame clones only and misses some. Counted here are more than 90,000 clones, 92% occurring once; the ten biggest clones make up around 12%. The sample was non-Treg CD4+ T cells sorted from blood. The receptors originated from a human donor in good health.

J is TRBJ1-1 and V is TRBV7-9; D gene uncertain. Per germline, CDR1 SEHNR and CDR2 FQNEAQ (reference sequence). CDR3 length: 13 residues. With 4 bases removed from V and 5 bases from J, the gap between germline ends came to 11 bases. The CDR3 nucleotides are TGTGCCAGCAGCTCGACTTTTGTTACTGAAGCTTTCTTT. It codes for CASSSTFVTEAFF.

The CDR3 region is CASSPAGIGETQYF. In nucleotides, the CDR3 is TGTGCCAGCAGCCCGGCAGGGATCGGAGAGACCCAGTACTTC. The J gene is TRBJ2-5, the V gene TRBV5-4, with D perhaps matching TRBD1 (5 bases). V was pared by 4 bases and J by 4 bases, with 14 bases between. This CDR3 is 14 amino acids long. Germline V gene lookup returns CDR1 SGHNT and CDR2 YYREEE (reference sequence). The full variable domain, with the rest looked up from reference TRBV5-4 and TRBJ2-5, is ETGVTQSPTHLIKTRGQQVTLRCSSQSGHNTVSWYQQALGQGPQFIFQYYREEENGRGNFPPRFSGLQFPNYSSELNVNALELDDSALYLCASSPAGIGETQYFGPGTRLLVL.

The CDR3 sequence: CASSLPAGGTSTDTQYF. The CDR3 bases are TGTGCCAGCAGCCTTCCTGCGGGAGGGACTAGCACAGATACGCAGTATTTT. V usage is TRBV28 and J usage is TRBJ2-3, with TRBD2 matching 9 bases. The J segment lost 0 bases and the V segment lost 6 bases, leaving 10 bases of the junction unmatched. The CDR3 is 17 amino acids. Germline lookup yields CDR1 MDHEN and CDR2 SYDVKM.

This chain links TRBV6-5 with TRBJ1-5, with D unclear. Per the germline V gene, CDR1 is MNHEY and CDR2 is SVGAGI. The length of the CDR3 is 15 residues. The V end was cut by 0 bases, the J end by 1 base, with 7 bases between. The CDR3 DNA reads as TGTGCCAGCAGTTACTCGAAGTTAAGCAATCAGCCCCAGCATTTT. Its protein is CASSYSKLSNQPQHF.

V usage is TRBV30 and J usage is TRBJ1-5, with D possibly being TRBD1 (6 bases). CDR3 size: 14 residues. V was clipped by 2 bases and J by 4 bases, with 12 bases between them. Looked up from germline, CDR1 is GTSNPN and CDR2 is SVGIG (reference sequence). The CDR3 loop is CAWSTGAPNQPQHF. CDR3 bases: TGTGCCTGGAGTACGGGGGCGCCTAATCAGCCCCAGCATTTT.

CDR3: CASSVVSVAGELFF. In DNA form, the CDR3 reads TGTGCCAGCAGCGTGGTAAGCGTCGCCGGGGAGCTGTTTTTT. This chain links TRBV9 with TRBJ2-2; the D is unclear. Per germline, CDR1 SGDLS and CDR2 YYNGEE. Trimming left V 2 bases short and J 6 bases short, with 11 bases between. The CDR3 loop spans 14 amino acids.

The V call is TRBV19, the J call TRBJ2-7; possible D gene TRBD2, 5 bases. V shed 9 bases and J shed 6 bases, with 21 bases lying between them. The CDR3 has 14 amino acids. The germline V gene has CDR1 LNHDA and CDR2 SQIVND (reference sequence). The CDR3 sequence is CARSRVIEGSEQYF. DNA for the CDR3: TGTGCCAGATCCCGGGTAATTGAGGGTTCCGAGCAGTACTTC.

V usage is TRBV28 and J usage is TRBJ1-3, with a weak D call TRBD1 (6 bases). The CDR3 totals 11 residues. Germline V gene data show CDR1 as MDHEN and CDR2 as SYDVKM. Trimming removed 7 bases at V and 6 bases at J, with 7 bases between. The CDR3: CASTGENTIYF. CDR3 bases: TGTGCCAGCACAGGGGAAAACACCATATATTTT.

The genes are TRBV11-2 and TRBJ2-5; tentatively, D is TRBD2 (6 bases). V shed 5 bases and J shed 5 bases, with 18 bases lying between them. CDR3 size: 15 residues. Germline CDR1 and CDR2: SGHAT and FQNNGV. The CDR3 region has the DNA TGTGCCAGCAGCCCCGTCGGGGGTATTGTCGAGACCCAGTACTTC. Translated: CASSPVGGIVETQYF.

The rearrangement uses TRBV6-5 and TRBJ2-3; a weak D match, TRBD2 (6 bases). Germline V gives CDR1 MNHEY, CDR2 SVGAGI. The V end was cut by 7 bases, the J end by 6 bases, with 14 bases between. This CDR3 contains 13 residues. The CDR3 DNA reads TGTGCCAGCAAAAGAGGAGGGGCTGATACGCAGTATTTT. Protein sequence: CASKRGGADTQYF.

V gene TRBV14 combines with J gene TRBJ1-1, with no clear D. This CDR3 is built from 13 residues. Trimming shortened V by 4 bases and J by 7 bases, and 13 bases separated the two germline ends. Germline loops: CDR1 SGHDN, CDR2 FVKESK. The CDR3: CASSPRRAVEAFF. The DNA of the CDR3 is TGTGCCAGCAGCCCCCGCCGGGCGGTTGAAGCTTTCTTT.

The chain links TRBV7-8 to TRBJ2-1; D is undetermined. Germline V CDR1 and CDR2: SGHVS, FQNEAQ. The CDR3 loop spans 13 amino acids. V dropped 8 bases and J dropped 2 bases, with 10 bases sitting between them. The DNA of the CDR3 is TGTGCCAGCGCAGTCGAACCCTACAATGAGCAGTTCTTC. Its protein is CASAVEPYNEQFF.

This sequence joins TRBV6-1 and TRBJ2-7; no definite D call. The CDR3 totals 12 residues. V dropped 4 bases and J dropped 3 bases, with 7 bases sitting between them. The V gene's germline CDR1 is MNHNS and CDR2 SASEGT. CDR3 nucleotides: TGTGCCAGCAGTGCGCGGAACTACGAGCAGTACTTC. Amino acid sequence: CASSARNYEQYF.

This clone was counted only a few times. The chain links TRBV18 to TRBJ1-2; D perhaps matches TRBD1 (5 bases). This CDR3 spans 13 amino acids. Germline V lookup: CDR1 KGHSH, CDR2 LQKENI. V was clipped by 5 bases and J by 0 bases, with 7 bases between them. The CDR3 region is CASSSRANYGYTF. CDR3 nucleotide sequence: TGTGCCAGCTCATCCAGGGCTAACTATGGCTACACCTTC.

The rearrangement links TRBV30 to TRBJ1-2; TRBD1 is a possible D gene (6 bases). This CDR3 spans 13 amino acids. V was trimmed by 5 bases and J by 4 bases, leaving 14 bases between them. CDR1 GTSNPN and CDR2 SVGIG come from the germline V gene (reference sequence). The CDR3 region is CAWRKGQSYGYTF. The CDR3 nucleotides read TGTGCCTGGCGAAAAGGACAGAGCTATGGCTACACCTTC.

The genes are TRBV18 and TRBJ1-5; a weak D match, TRBD1 (5 bases). CDR1 and CDR2 (germline): KGHSH, LQKENI. This CDR3 has 15 residues. Trimming took off 2 bases at V and 6 bases at J, with 14 bases between the two ends. This chain's CDR3 is CASSPEVEGRQPQHF. In DNA form, the CDR3 reads TGTGCCAGCTCACCAGAGGTGGAGGGGCGTCAGCCCCAGCATTTT.

The J gene is TRBJ1-2, the V gene TRBV28; perhaps TRBD1 as D (6 bases). The CDR3 sequence is 13 residues long. Germline V gene data show CDR1 as MDHEN and CDR2 as SYDVKM. V dropped 7 bases and J dropped 4 bases, with 13 bases sitting between them. The CDR3 protein is CASNREWGYGYTF. In nucleotides, the CDR3 is TGTGCCAGCAACAGGGAATGGGGCTATGGCTACACCTTC.

With regard to this clone: Within the sample, other DNA sequences also encode this same CDR3. The chain links TRBV6-5 to TRBJ1-3; 7 bases map to TRBD1. J was trimmed by 3 bases and V by 8 bases; bases with no gene match: 10. The CDR3 spans 15 residues. Germline loops: CDR1 MNHEY, CDR2 SVGAGI. Here the CDR3 DNA reads TGTGCCAGCCAAAGGACAGGCCACGGTGGAAACACCATATATTTT. This encodes CASQRTGHGGNTIYF.

This clone is a singleton in its sample. The rearrangement joins TRBV9 to TRBJ2-2; a weak D match, TRBD2 (5 bases). Germline values: CDR1 SGDLS, CDR2 YYNGEE. The ends were cut back, 4 bases at V and 0 bases at J, with 10 bases in the middle. The CDR3 length is 15 residues. CDR3 bases: TGTGCCAGCAGCCGGAGCGGCGCGAACACCGGGGAGCTGTTTTTT. Amino acid sequence: CASSRSGANTGELFF.

The chain links TRBV30 to TRBJ2-1; TRBD2 is a possible D gene (6 bases). In germline, CDR1 is GTSNPN, CDR2 SVGIG (reference sequence). The CDR3 runs 15 residues. V was cut by 2 bases and J by 0 bases, with 11 bases left in between. Here the CDR3 DNA reads TGTGCCTGGAGTAAGCGGGCGAGCTCCTACAATGAGCAGTTCTTC. Translated, it gives CAWSKRASSYNEQFF.